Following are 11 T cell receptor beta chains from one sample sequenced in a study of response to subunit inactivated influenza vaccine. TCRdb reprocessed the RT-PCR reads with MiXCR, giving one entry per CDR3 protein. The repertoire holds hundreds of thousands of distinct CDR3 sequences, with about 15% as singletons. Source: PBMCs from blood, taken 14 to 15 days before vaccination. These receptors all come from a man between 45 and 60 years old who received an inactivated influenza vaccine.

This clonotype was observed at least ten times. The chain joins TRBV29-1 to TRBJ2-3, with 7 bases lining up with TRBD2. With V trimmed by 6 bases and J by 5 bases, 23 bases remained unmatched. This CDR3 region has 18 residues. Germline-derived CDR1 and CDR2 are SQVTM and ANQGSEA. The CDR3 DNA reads TGCAGCGTGAATCCAACACGCATAAGAGCGGGACTTGGAGATACGCAGTATTTT. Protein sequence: CSVNPTRIRAGLGDTQYF.

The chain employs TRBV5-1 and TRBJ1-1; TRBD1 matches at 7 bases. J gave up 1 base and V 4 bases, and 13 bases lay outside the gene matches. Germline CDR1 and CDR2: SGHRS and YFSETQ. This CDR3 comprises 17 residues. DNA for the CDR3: TGCGCCAGCAGCATAAGGGGGCCTGGGGCCGGGAACACTGAAGCTTTCTTT. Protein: CASSIRGPGAGNTEAFF.

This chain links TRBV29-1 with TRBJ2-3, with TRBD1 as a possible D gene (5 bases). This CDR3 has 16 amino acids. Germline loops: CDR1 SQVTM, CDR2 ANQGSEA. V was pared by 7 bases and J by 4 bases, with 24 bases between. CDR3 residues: CSAAGGSGIGSDTQYF. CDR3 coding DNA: TGCAGCGCTGCTGGTGGTTCAGGGATAGGCTCAGATACGCAGTATTTT.

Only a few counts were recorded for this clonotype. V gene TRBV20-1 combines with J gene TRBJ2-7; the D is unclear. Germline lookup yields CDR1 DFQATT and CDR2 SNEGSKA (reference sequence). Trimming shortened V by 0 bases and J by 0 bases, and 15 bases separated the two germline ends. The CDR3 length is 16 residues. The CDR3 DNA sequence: TGCAGTGCTAGAGATCTCGGCAGCCAGAGCTCCTACGAGCAGTACTTC. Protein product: CSARDLGSQSSYEQYF.

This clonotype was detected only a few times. The CDR3 is CAISVGVSGYEQYF. CDR3 DNA: TGTGCCATCAGTGTCGGGGTTTCTGGTTACGAGCAGTACTTC. The gene calls are TRBV10-3 and TRBJ2-7, with D possibly TRBD2 on 5 matching bases. Germline loops: CDR1 ENHRY, CDR2 SYGVKD. This CDR3 has 14 residues. V was pared by 4 bases and J by 4 bases, with 14 bases between.

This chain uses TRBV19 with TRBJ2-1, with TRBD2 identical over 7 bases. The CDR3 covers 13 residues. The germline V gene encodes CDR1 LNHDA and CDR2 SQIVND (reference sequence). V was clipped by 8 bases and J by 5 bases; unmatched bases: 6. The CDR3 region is CASGLAEHNEQFF. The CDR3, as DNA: TGTGCCAGTGGGCTAGCGGAGCACAATGAGCAGTTCTTC.

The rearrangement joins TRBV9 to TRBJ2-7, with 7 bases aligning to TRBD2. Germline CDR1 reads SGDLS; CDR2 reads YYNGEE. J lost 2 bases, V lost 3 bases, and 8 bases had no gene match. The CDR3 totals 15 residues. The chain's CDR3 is CASSASGTNPYEQYF. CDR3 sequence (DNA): TGTGCCAGCAGCGCCAGCGGGACCAACCCCTACGAGCAGTACTTC.

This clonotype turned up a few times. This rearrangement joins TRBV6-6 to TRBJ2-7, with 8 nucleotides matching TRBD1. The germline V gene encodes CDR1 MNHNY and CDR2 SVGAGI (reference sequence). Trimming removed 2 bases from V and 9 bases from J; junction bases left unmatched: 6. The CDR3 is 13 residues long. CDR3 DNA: TGTGCCAGCAGTTACACCTCAGGGGGCCGGCAGTACTTC. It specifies CASSYTSGGRQYF.

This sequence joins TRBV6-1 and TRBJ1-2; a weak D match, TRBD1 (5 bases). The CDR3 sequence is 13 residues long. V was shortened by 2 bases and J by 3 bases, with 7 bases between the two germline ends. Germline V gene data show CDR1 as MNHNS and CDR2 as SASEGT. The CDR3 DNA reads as TGTGCCAGCAGTGAAACGGGGGACTATGGCTACACCTTC. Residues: CASSETGDYGYTF.

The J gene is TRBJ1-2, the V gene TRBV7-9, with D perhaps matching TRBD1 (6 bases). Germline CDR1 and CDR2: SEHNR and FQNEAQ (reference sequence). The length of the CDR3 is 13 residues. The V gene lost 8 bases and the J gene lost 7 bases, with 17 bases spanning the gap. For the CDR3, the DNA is TGTGCCAGCGACCCGATACAGGGAGCTGGCTACACCTTC. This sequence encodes CASDPIQGAGYTF.

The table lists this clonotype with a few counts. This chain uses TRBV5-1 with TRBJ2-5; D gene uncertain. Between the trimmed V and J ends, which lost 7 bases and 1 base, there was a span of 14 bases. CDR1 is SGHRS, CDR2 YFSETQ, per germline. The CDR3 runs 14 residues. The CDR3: CASGLTAGQETQYF. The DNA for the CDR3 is TGCGCCAGCGGATTGACCGCCGGCCAAGAGACCCAGTACTTC.